This T cell receptor (beta chain) was recorded in a study of beta chain features in type 1 diabetes (dated by TCRdb to the late 2010s). Regarding the research as a whole: Mean age, gender distribution, total cell number and subset yield were not different between patients and healthy donors. Across all samples, fewer than 130 million sorted cells were examined, and cell number per subset correlated strongly with RNA yield. The study compared the TCRB repertoires of sorted circulating CD4+ T cell subsets in recently diagnosed type 1 diabetes patients with those in matched healthy donors. Regulatory and stem cell-like memory subsets were obtained from only 8 patients and roughly eight healthy donors, while naive and central memory subsets were obtained from all 30 or so donors.

With regard to this clone: Its antigen has not been determined. Nothing much larger sits one base from this clone, and base qualities are not available.

Results the study describes overall, beyond this receptor: Naive, central memory and regulatory TCRB repertoires appeared to be more similar among patients than among healthy donors. Type 1 diabetes patients showed a moderate but significant shortening of TCRB CDR3 length in all four CD4+ subsets. HLA sub-analyses involved small numbers of individuals, so any influence of HLA type on TCRB rearrangement remained unresolved. PCR might favor shorter templates, but patient and control samples were amplified and corrected together, so any skew would affect both groups equally. Fewer insertions and more nucleotide deletions at VDJ recombination sites were observed in patients with type 1 diabetes, implying thymic rearrangement abnormalities. Because cDNA was sequenced instead of genomic DNA, activated cells with high expression could be over-represented, although the groups did not differ in activation or CD3 levels.

A single peripheral blood draw of about 120 mL on average was collected from each donor into heparinised tubes. A BD FACSAria II and a panel including CD45RO, CCR7, CD25, CD127, CD95 and CD27 were used to sort naive, central memory, regulatory and stem cell-like memory CD4+ T cells. All sorted populations exceeded 95% purity. PBMCs were separated immediately by Lymphoprep density gradient centrifugation and were stained directly, without being cultured. So that batch effects would be minimized, each experiment stained and sorted samples in pairs, pairing one healthy donor with one patient. The entire isolated RNA was reverse transcribed using the High Capacity cDNA Reverse Transcription Kit, and thus expressed TCRB transcripts were sequenced. Naive, central memory and regulatory T cell samples underwent deep immunoSEQ sequencing, averaging around 3.6 million total reads per sample. After sorted cells were lysed in RLT buffer, RNA was extracted with DNase-treated RNeasy Micro or Mini kits, with the choice depending on cell number. Each cell subset was processed on its own to prevent cross-contamination, while patient and healthy donor samples were processed together. TCRB sequences were amplified from cDNA with the immunoSEQ multiplex PCR, producing 87-bp fragments spanning the CDR3 region. The amplicons were sequenced using the Illumina HiSeq platform. The paper's data handling went like this. Synthetic template baselines were used to correct PCR bias computationally, reads within Hamming distance 2 were collapsed, and singletons that could not be merged were discarded. Reads were aligned against IMGT so that V, D and J genes, CDR3 length and insertions or deletions at six rearrangement sites could be assigned. Within each subset, clonotype counts were normalized to the number of sorted cells before true diversity and Gini coefficients were calculated with the tcR R package. The overlap coefficient, calculated on TCRB nucleotide sequences, was used to quantify repertoire sharing. TCRdb provides this immuneACCESS table in a form limited to in-frame rearrangements. Some clones are lacking; in checked studies, under half of them reflect an unresolved V gene, and why the rest are absent is not known. V and J calls and clone size follow that table, whereas D and trimming were derived from the DNA. This sample comprises about 120,000 clones, roughly a sixth of them detected only once. The leading ten clones occupy about 2.4% of the sample.

V and J are truncated by 2 bases and 1 base respectively, leaving an intervening sequence of 13 bases. Including the terminal cysteine and phenylalanine, the CDR3 comprises 16 residues. The entry retains the CDR3 DNA only, 48 bases that are in frame from base 1. CDR1 and CDR2 (LGHNA, YNFKEQ) derive from the germline V gene. The clonotype originates from a young man with type 1 diabetes. The chain employs TRBV4-2 and TRBJ2-3; no D gene can be assigned with confidence. Material for sequencing was central memory CD4+ T cells from blood. The sequenced DNA: TGTGCCAGCAGCCAAACGGCCGCTGGGGGCACAGATACGCAGTATTTT. Its protein reads: CASSQTAAGGTDTQYF.